This TCR beta chain was obtained from a study of shared clonotypes between healthy human individuals. Looking at the study overall: Per donor, three plates held CD4 naive cells, three held CD4 memory, two held CD8 naive and one held CD8 memory. Study-wide findings and caveats: It was observed that about 5% of naive CD4 clonotypes were shared across a few donors.

V lost 2 bases, J lost 3 bases, and 14 bases lay in between. The CDR3 consists of 15 residues. Germline V gene sequence: CDR1 SGHDT, CDR2 YYEEEE. In the case of this clone: Its antigen remains unidentified.

Assay execution proceeded at the deep level. The material for each subset, its genomic DNA, was split evenly across several immunoSEQ plates. Profiling relied on immunoSEQ multiplex PCR, and the TCRdb table lists in-frame clones only, not all of them. The sample lists some 980,000 clones, about three quarters seen once, with about 1.5% in the top ten. Material for sequencing was memory CD4+ T cells sorted from blood. Indicated subset: CD45RA-negative fraction. V is TRBV5-6 and J is TRBJ2-5; no firm D call. This TCR was sampled from a man aged 18-30 years in good health. The DNA of the CDR3 is TGTGCCAGCAGCTTATGGTCCATGGGGAAAGAGACCCAGTACTTC. Amino acid sequence: CASSLWSMGKETQYF.